This passage covers 27 T cell receptor beta chains from one sample sequenced in a study of cytomegalovirus exposure and HLA in healthy donors. The PCR contained 60 Vbeta and 13 Jbeta primers. The table came from immunoSEQ multiplex PCR; TCRdb's copy has only in-frame clones and leaves some out. This table holds about 130,000 clones, around 67% found once. The sequencing input was PBMCs. The receptors shown here come from a young man in good health and CMV-seropositive.

The chain joins TRBV5-1 to TRBJ2-1; tentatively, D is TRBD1 (6 bases). This CDR3 has 14 residues. V lost 7 bases to trimming and J lost 10 bases, with 21 bases between them. Germline-derived CDR1 and CDR2 are SGHRS and YFSETQ. CDR3 nucleotide sequence: TGCGCCAGCGCCCTGGGACAAGGGAACGAGGAGCAGTTCTTC. It yields the protein CASALGQGNEEQFF. The full variable domain, rest sourced from reference TRBV5-1 and TRBJ2-1, is KAGVTQTPRYLIKTRGQQVTLSCSPISGHRSVSWYQQTPGQGLQFLFEYFSETQRNKGNFPGRFSGRQFSNSRSEMNVSTLELGDSALYLCASALGQGNEEQFFGPGTRLTVL.

The chain couples TRBV5-1 to TRBJ2-3, with D hard to call. CDR1 is SGHRS and CDR2 is YFSETQ in the germline V gene. V gave up 0 bases and J gave up 2 bases, with 4 bases separating them. This CDR3 has 13 amino acids. This chain's CDR3 is CASSLDNTDTQYF. In DNA, the CDR3 is TGCGCCAGCAGCTTGGACAACACAGATACGCAGTATTTT. Together with reference TRBV5-1 and TRBJ2-3, the CDR3 gives the full variable domain: KAGVTQTPRYLIKTRGQQVTLSCSPISGHRSVSWYQQTPGQGLQFLFEYFSETQRNKGNFPGRFSGRQFSNSRSEMNVSTLELGDSALYLCASSLDNTDTQYFGPGTRLTVL.

This clone was detected a few times. The J gene is TRBJ2-1, the V gene TRBV29-1; a weak D match, TRBD2 (6 bases). Germline-derived CDR1 and CDR2 are SQVTM and ANQGSEA. CDR3 size: 14 residues. V dropped 2 bases and J dropped 6 bases, with 14 bases sitting between them. CDR3 residues: CSVETQVGGNEQFF. CDR3 nucleotides: TGCAGCGTTGAAACCCAGGTCGGGGGCAATGAGCAGTTCTTC.

The CDR3 loop reads CASSPQRGGPSGRVNEQFF. The DNA of the CDR3 is TGTGCCAGCAGCCCCCAAAGGGGGGGGCCTAGCGGGAGGGTCAATGAGCAGTTCTTC. The J gene is TRBJ2-1, the V gene TRBV4-2, with 12 bases that match TRBD2. The CDR3 sequence is 19 residues long. Germline CDR1 and CDR2: LGHNA and YNFKEQ. The V segment lost 4 bases and the J segment 6 bases; nucleotides outside the gene matches: 16.

The chain couples TRBV7-2 to TRBJ2-7; D possibly corresponds to TRBD2 (6 bases). The CDR3 is made up of 13 amino acids. V was pared by 3 bases and J by 3 bases, with 9 bases between. Germline CDR1 SGHTA, CDR2 FQGNSA. The CDR3 DNA reads as TGTGCCAGCAGCTTCACTAGCAGCTACGAGCAGTACTTC. It yields the protein CASSFTSSYEQYF. The full variable domain, with the rest looked up from reference TRBV7-2 and TRBJ2-7, is GAGVSQSPSNKVTEKGKDVELRCDPISGHTALYWYRQSLGQGLEFLIYFQGNSAPDKSGLPSDRFSAERTGGSVSTLTIQRTQQEDSAVYLCASSFTSSYEQYFGPGTRLTVT.

This clone was observed a handful of times. This chain uses TRBV4-1 with TRBJ2-5, with D uncertain. The germline gives CDR1 MGHRA, CDR2 YSYEKL. The CDR3 is 14 amino acids. Deletions cut 0 bases from V and 7 bases from J, with 12 bases between. Written as DNA, the CDR3 is TGCGCCAGCAGCCAAGACACCCGAGATGGGACCCAGTACTTC. This translates into CASSQDTRDGTQYF.

This clone was counted a few times. V gene TRBV5-4 combines with J gene TRBJ1-1, with 7 bases lining up with TRBD1. V trimming: 2 bases; J trimming: 6 bases; junction bases outside the gene matches: 4. Germline V CDR1 and CDR2: SGHNT, YYREEE (reference sequence). CDR3 size: 13 residues. The CDR3 loop is CASSFEQGSEAFF. The DNA of the CDR3 is TGTGCCAGCAGCTTTGAACAGGGGTCTGAAGCTTTCTTT.

The J gene is TRBJ1-4, the V gene TRBV27; 10 nucleotides align to TRBD1. This CDR3 region has 17 residues. Germline CDR1 and CDR2: MNHEY and SMNVEV (reference sequence). V trimming: 4 bases; J trimming: 8 bases; junction bases outside the gene matches: 13. The CDR3 here is CASSSRQGATINEKLFF. The CDR3 DNA reads TGTGCCAGCAGTTCACGACAGGGGGCCACAATAAACGAAAAACTGTTTTTT.

The chain has TRBV21-1 and TRBJ2-1; the D call TRBD2 from the table was never checked on the DNA. TRBV21-1 is recorded as a pseudogene. The CDR3 is 21 residues long. CDR3 nucleotides: TGTGCCAGCAGCAAAGGGGGGACTAGCGGGGGGTCGGGTAGCTCCTACAATGAGCAGTTCTTC. This sequence encodes CASSKGGTSGGSGSSYNEQFF.

The chain uses TRBV27 and TRBJ2-7, with TRBD1 identical over 9 bases. CDR1 is MNHEY and CDR2 is SMNVEV in the germline V gene (reference sequence). CDR3 length: 15 amino acids. J lost 6 bases, V lost 0 bases, and 6 bases had no gene match. The CDR3 is CASSLSTGGRREQYF. CDR3 sequence (DNA): TGTGCCAGCAGTTTATCCACAGGGGGCAGGCGCGAGCAGTACTTC.

The rearrangement uses TRBV2 and TRBJ1-4; D gene ambiguous. V lost 8 bases and J lost 8, with 21 bases in between. The CDR3 is made up of 15 amino acids. From germline, CDR1 is SNHLY and CDR2 FYNNEI. CDR3 amino acids: CASSLGGYRGEKLFF. The CDR3 bases are TGTGCCAGCTCCCTCGGAGGGTATCGTGGAGAAAAACTGTTTTTT. The entire variable domain, with the rest obtained from reference TRBV2 and TRBJ1-4, is as follows: EPEVTQTPSHQVTQMGQEVILRCVPISNHLYFYWYRQILGQKVEFLVSFYNNEISEKSEIFDDQFSVERPDGSNFTLKIRSTKLEDSAMYFCASSLGGYRGEKLFFGSGTQLSVL.

The CDR3 bases are TGCGCCAGCAGCCACGGGACAGGGAAAGGAAACACCATATATTTT. It yields the protein CASSHGTGKGNTIYF. This chain links TRBV4-1 with TRBJ1-3; 9 bases agree with TRBD1. V trimming: 3 bases; J trimming: 4 bases; junction bases outside the gene matches: 4. Germline V lookup: CDR1 MGHRA, CDR2 YSYEKL. CDR3 size: 15 residues.

This clone was picked up a small number of times. This rearrangement joins TRBV11-2 to TRBJ1-4; D is undetermined. Trimming stripped 5 bases from V and 7 bases from J, with 14 bases between. The CDR3 totals 14 residues. Germline V lookup: CDR1 SGHAT, CDR2 FQNNGV. The CDR3 spells CASSIVRGSEKLFF. CDR3 in DNA: TGTGCCAGCAGCATTGTCCGGGGAAGTGAAAAACTGTTTTTT.

The chain couples TRBV29-1 to TRBJ1-4; D gene uncertain. Per the germline V gene, CDR1 is SQVTM and CDR2 is ANQGSEA. V lost 7 bases and J 0 bases, leaving 3 bases between the germline ends. The CDR3 is made up of 11 amino acids. The chain's CDR3 is CSATTNEKLFF. The CDR3 region has the DNA TGCAGCGCAACAACTAATGAAAAACTGTTTTTT. The full variable domain, with the rest looked up from reference TRBV29-1 and TRBJ1-4, is SAVISQKPSRDICQRGTSLTIQCQVDSQVTMMFWYRQQPGQSLTLIATANQGSEATYESGFVIDKFPISRPNLTFSTLTVSNMSPEDSSIYLCSATTNEKLFFGSGTQLSVL.

The CDR3 coding sequence is TGTGCCAGCTGTAGGGACAGGGTCTACAATGAGCAGTTCTTC. As protein: CASCRDRVYNEQFF. The chain recombines TRBV6-1 with TRBJ2-1; the match to TRBD1 covers 9 bases. This CDR3 is 14 amino acids long. Unmatched junction bases numbered 5, after V lost 8 bases and J lost 3 bases. Germline values: CDR1 MNHNS, CDR2 SASEGT.

The chain combines TRBV7-8 with TRBJ1-6, with D possibly TRBD1 on 6 matching bases. Germline loops: CDR1 SGHVS, CDR2 FQNEAQ. Trimming left V 8 bases short and J 5 bases short, with 10 bases between. The CDR3 spans 13 residues. CDR3 amino acids: CASGPGDNSPLHF. The CDR3 region has the DNA TGTGCCAGCGGCCCAGGGGATAATTCACCCCTCCACTTT.

This rearrangement joins TRBV6-6 to TRBJ1-4; D unresolved. Germline V gives CDR1 MNHNY, CDR2 SVGAGI (reference sequence). V lost 4 bases, J lost 9 bases, and 15 bases lay in between. The CDR3 is 14 amino acids. The CDR3 is CASSSTVGSQKLFF. The CDR3 region has the DNA TGTGCCAGCAGTTCAACAGTAGGAAGCCAAAAACTGTTTTTT.

This chain connects TRBV28 to TRBJ2-7, with D possibly TRBD2 on 5 matching bases. V was pared by 8 bases and J by 3 bases, with 17 bases between. Germline V gene sequence: CDR1 MDHEN, CDR2 SYDVKM. The length of the CDR3 is 14 residues. The chain's CDR3 is CASRRFLADYEQYF. In DNA form, the CDR3 reads TGTGCCAGCCGGCGGTTTCTAGCTGACTACGAGCAGTACTTC.

The rearrangement joins TRBV29-1 to TRBJ2-5, with TRBD1 identical over 11 bases. CDR1 and CDR2 (germline): SQVTM, ANQGSEA. This CDR3 has 15 amino acids. V lost 6 bases to trimming and J lost 3 bases; unmatched junction nucleotides: 9. The CDR3 spells CSVERTGGLKETQYF. The CDR3 DNA follows: TGCAGCGTCGAGAGGACAGGGGGCTTGAAAGAGACCCAGTACTTC.

This clone was detected a few times. The gene calls are TRBV5-3 and TRBJ2-5; D is ambiguous. TRBV5-3 has ORF status, its function being uncertain. There are 14 residues in the CDR3. V gave up 8 bases and J gave up 7 bases, with 21 bases separating them. DNA for the CDR3: TGTGCCAGCCAAAAAGGCAGGTCAAGAAGGACCCAGTACTTC. Residues: CASQKGRSRRTQYF.

This clone turned up a few times. This chain links TRBV6-6 with TRBJ2-1, with a tentative D call TRBD2 (5 bases). The CDR3 is 14 amino acids. Germline V gives CDR1 MNHNY, CDR2 SVGAGI (reference sequence). V was shortened by 7 bases and J by 5 bases, with 15 bases between the two germline ends. The CDR3 reads CASNPRWEHNEQFF. The DNA for the CDR3 is TGTGCCAGCAACCCCAGGTGGGAGCACAATGAGCAGTTCTTC.

In this sample, this clone turned up a few times. The chain couples TRBV29-1 to TRBJ1-2; 7 bases fit TRBD1. J was trimmed by 4 bases and V by 4 bases; bases with no gene match: 6. CDR1 and CDR2 (germline): SQVTM, ANQGSEA. The length of the CDR3 is 13 residues. CDR3 residues: CSVGVTGLYGYTF. The CDR3 DNA is TGCAGCGTTGGGGTGACAGGGCTCTATGGCTACACCTTC. Complete variable domain (other parts from reference TRBV29-1 and TRBJ1-2): SAVISQKPSRDICQRGTSLTIQCQVDSQVTMMFWYRQQPGQSLTLIATANQGSEATYESGFVIDKFPISRPNLTFSTLTVSNMSPEDSSIYLCSVGVTGLYGYTFGSGTRLTVV.

The genes are TRBV10-3 and TRBJ2-7, with a weak D call TRBD1 (6 bases). Trimming left V 0 bases short and J 3 bases short, with 21 bases between. Germline V gene lookup returns CDR1 ENHRY and CDR2 SYGVKD. The CDR3 is 18 residues long. CDR3 nucleotides: TGTGCCATCAGTGAGTCCACAGGGAGCACACGGAAAATCTACGAGCAGTACTTC. It specifies CAISESTGSTRKIYEQYF.

Worth noting for this clone: Other DNA variants within this sample encode the same CDR3. The V call is TRBV28, the J call TRBJ1-6; D possibly corresponds to TRBD1 (5 bases). With 7 bases removed from V and 0 bases from J, the gap between germline ends came to 10 bases. Per germline, CDR1 MDHEN and CDR2 SYDVKM. The CDR3 sequence is 15 residues long. CDR3 DNA sequence: TGTGCCAGCACGGGGGGGAGCTCCTATAATTCACCCCTCCACTTT. This translates into CASTGGSSYNSPLHF.

The chain is built from TRBV27 and TRBJ1-6, with D unclear. In germline, CDR1 is MNHEY, CDR2 SMNVEV (reference sequence). The CDR3 extends over 13 amino acids. V lost 2 bases and J lost 8, with 7 bases in between. CDR3: CASSLIRDSPLHF. CDR3 sequence (DNA): TGTGCCAGCAGTTTAATCCGGGATTCACCCCTCCACTTT.

The gene calls are TRBV7-9 and TRBJ2-7, with D unresolved. V was cut by 3 bases and J by 6 bases, with 6 bases left in between. This CDR3 has 11 residues. The germline V gene has CDR1 SEHNR and CDR2 FQNEAQ (reference sequence). The CDR3 is CASSFQVEQYF. The CDR3 DNA reads TGTGCCAGCAGCTTTCAGGTCGAGCAGTACTTC.

The chain combines TRBV9 with TRBJ2-7, with unresolved D. The germline CDR1 and CDR2 sequences are SGDLS and YYNGEE. The length of the CDR3 is 15 residues. With 0 bases removed from V and 0 bases from J, the gap between germline ends came to 10 bases. DNA for the CDR3: TGTGCCAGCAGCGTAGCGTACCGCGACTCCTACGAGCAGTACTTC. This gives the protein CASSVAYRDSYEQYF.